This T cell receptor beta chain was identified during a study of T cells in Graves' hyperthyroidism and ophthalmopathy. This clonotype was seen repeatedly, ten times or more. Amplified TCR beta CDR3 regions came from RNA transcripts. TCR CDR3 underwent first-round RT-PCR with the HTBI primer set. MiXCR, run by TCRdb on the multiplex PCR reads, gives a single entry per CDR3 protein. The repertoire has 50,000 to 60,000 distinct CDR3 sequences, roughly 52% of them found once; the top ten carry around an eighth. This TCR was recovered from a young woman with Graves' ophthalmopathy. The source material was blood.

CDR3 DNA: TGTGCCAGCAGCCAGCCCGGGTCATTTTTCTTT. Its protein product is CASSQPGSFFF. The chain links TRBV14 to TRBJ1-1; D is uncertain. Trimming cost V 3 bases and J 13 bases, with 12 bases left between them. Per the germline V gene, CDR1 is SGHDN and CDR2 is FVKESK. The CDR3 is 11 amino acids.